This T cell receptor beta chain was identified in a study of tumor-infiltrating lymphocytes in localized non-small cell lung cancer. Study context: Tumor tissue and non-adjacent uninvolved lung came from each patient.

This clone was seen once. Here immunoSEQ multiplex PCR was the method, and the copy in TCRdb shows in-frame clones only, minus some. This sample yields roughly 14,000 clones, of which 75% to 85% are seen a single time; 19% belongs to the top ten. V trimming: 5 bases; J trimming: 4 bases; junction bases outside the gene matches: 3. Germline values: CDR1 SGHAT, CDR2 FQNNGV. This CDR3 contains 14 residues. This clonotype originated in a human donor with non-small cell lung cancer. This chain links TRBV11-2 with TRBJ1-5; 9 positions agree with TRBD1. Sequencing was done on a sample of lung tumor tissue. The CDR3 reads CASSRGTGNQPQHF. The DNA of the CDR3 is TGTGCCAGCAGCCGCGGGACAGGGAATCAGCCCCAGCATTTT.